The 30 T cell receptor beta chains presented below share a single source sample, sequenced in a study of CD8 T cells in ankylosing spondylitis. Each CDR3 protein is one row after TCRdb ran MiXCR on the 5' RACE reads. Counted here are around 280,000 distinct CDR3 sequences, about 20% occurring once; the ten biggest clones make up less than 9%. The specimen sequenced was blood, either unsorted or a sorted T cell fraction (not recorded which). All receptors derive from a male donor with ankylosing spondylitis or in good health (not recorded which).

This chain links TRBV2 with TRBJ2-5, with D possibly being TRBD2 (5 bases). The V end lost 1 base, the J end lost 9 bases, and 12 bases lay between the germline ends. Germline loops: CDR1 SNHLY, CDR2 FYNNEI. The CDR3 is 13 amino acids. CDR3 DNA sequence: TGTGCCAGCAGTGAAGGGGTTGCCGGGGCCCAGTACTTC. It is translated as CASSEGVAGAQYF.

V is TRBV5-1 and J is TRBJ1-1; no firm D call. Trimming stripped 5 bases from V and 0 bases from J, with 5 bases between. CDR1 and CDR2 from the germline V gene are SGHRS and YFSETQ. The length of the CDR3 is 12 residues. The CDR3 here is CASREMNTEAFF. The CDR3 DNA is TGCGCCAGCAGGGAGATGAACACTGAAGCTTTCTTT.

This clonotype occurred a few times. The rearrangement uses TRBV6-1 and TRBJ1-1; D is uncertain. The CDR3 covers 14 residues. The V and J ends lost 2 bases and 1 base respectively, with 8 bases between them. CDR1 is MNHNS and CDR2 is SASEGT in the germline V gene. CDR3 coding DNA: TGTGCCAGCAGTGAAAGTGACCCGAACACTGAAGCTTTCTTT. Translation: CASSESDPNTEAFF.

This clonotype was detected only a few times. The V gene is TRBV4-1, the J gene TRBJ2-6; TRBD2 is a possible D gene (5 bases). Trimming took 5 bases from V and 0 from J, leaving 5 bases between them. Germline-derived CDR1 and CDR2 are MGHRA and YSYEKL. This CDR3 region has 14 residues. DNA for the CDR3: TGCGCCAGCAGCGGACTCTCTGGGGCCAACGTCCTGACTTTC. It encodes CASSGLSGANVLTF.

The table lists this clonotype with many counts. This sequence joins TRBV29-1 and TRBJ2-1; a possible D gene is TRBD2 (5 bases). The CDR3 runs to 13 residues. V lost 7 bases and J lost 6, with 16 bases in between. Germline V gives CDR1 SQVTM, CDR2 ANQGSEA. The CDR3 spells CSAWTLEGNEQFF. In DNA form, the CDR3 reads TGCAGCGCCTGGACCCTAGAGGGCAATGAGCAGTTCTTC.

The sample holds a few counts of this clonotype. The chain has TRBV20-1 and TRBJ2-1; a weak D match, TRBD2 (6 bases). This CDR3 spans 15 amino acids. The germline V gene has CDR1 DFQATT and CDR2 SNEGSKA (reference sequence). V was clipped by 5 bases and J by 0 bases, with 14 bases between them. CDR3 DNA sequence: TGCAGTGCTCCCCTCGGCGGGGTCTCCTACAATGAGCAGTTCTTC. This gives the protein CSAPLGGVSYNEQFF.

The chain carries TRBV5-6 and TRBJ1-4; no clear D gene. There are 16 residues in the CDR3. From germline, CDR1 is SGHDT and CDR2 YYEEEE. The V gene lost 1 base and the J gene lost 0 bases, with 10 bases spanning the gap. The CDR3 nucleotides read TGTGCCAGCAGCTTGAGTAGAGGAACAACTAATGAAAAACTGTTTTTT. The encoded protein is CASSLSRGTTNEKLFF.

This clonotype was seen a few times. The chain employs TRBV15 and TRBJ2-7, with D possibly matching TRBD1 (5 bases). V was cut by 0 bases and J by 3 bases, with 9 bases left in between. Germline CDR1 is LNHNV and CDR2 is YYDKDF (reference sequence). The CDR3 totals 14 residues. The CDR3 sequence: CATSREGVSYEQYV. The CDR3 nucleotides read TGTGCCACCAGCAGAGAAGGGGTCAGCTACGAGCAGTACGTC.

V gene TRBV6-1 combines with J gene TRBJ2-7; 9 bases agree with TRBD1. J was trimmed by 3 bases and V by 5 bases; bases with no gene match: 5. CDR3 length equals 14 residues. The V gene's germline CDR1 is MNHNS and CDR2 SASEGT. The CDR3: CASSIRQGGYEQYV. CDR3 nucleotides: TGTGCCAGCAGTATCCGACAGGGGGGCTACGAGCAGTACGTC.

CDR3 protein: CASSLLAAGKAGELFF. CDR3 bases: TGTGCCAGCAGTTTATTGGCTGCCGGTAAGGCCGGGGAGCTGTTTTTT. The gene calls are TRBV12-3 or TRBV12-4 and TRBJ2-2; D is unclear. Trimming left V 2 bases short and J 6 bases short, with 16 bases between. CDR3 length: 16 residues.

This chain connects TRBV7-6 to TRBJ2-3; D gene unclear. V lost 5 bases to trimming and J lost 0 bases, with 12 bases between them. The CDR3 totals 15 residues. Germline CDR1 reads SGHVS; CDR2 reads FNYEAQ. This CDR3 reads CASSPLLPSTDTQYF. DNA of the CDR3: TGTGCCAGCAGCCCCCTCCTACCCAGCACAGATACGCAGTATTTT.

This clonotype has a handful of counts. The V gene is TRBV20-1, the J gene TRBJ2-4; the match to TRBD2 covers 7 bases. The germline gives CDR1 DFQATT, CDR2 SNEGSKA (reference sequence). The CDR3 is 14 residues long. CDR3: CSVSGGLAKNIQYF. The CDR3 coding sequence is TGCAGCGTCTCGGGGGGTCTAGCCAAAAACATTCAGTACTTC.

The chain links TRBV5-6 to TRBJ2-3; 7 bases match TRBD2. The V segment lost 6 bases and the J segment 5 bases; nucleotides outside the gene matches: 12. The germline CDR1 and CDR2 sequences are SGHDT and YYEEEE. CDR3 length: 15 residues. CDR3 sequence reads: CASTHLSGAVDTQYF. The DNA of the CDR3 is TGTGCCAGCACTCACCTGAGCGGGGCCGTAGATACGCAGTATTTT. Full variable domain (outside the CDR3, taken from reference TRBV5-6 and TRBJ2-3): DAGVTQSPTHLIKTRGQQVTLRCSPKSGHDTVSWYQQALGQGPQFIFQYYEEEERQRGNFPDRFSGHQFPNYSSELNVNALLLGDSALYLCASTHLSGAVDTQYFGPGTRLTVL.

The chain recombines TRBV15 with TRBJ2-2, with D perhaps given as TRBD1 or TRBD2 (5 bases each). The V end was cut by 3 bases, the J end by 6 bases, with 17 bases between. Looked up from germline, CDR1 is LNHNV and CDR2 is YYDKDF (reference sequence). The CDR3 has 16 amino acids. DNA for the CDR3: TGTGCCACCAGCAGGACTCGTCGGGACGCTGCCGGGGAGCTGTTTTTT. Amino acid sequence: CATSRTRRDAAGELFF.

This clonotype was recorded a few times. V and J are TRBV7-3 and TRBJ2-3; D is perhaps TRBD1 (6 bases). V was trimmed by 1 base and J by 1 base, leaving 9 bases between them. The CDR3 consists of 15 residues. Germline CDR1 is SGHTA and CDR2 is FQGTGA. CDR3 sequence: CASSLMGAGTDTQYF. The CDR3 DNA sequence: TGTGCCAGCAGCTTAATGGGGGCTGGCACAGATACGCAGTATTTT.

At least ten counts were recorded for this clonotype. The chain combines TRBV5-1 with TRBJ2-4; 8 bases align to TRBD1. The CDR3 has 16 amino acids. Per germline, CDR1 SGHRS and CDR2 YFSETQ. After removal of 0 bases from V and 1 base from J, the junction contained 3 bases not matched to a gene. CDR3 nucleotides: TGCGCCAGCAGCTTGGCCAGGACAGGGGCCAAAAACATTCAGTACTTC. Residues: CASSLARTGAKNIQYF.

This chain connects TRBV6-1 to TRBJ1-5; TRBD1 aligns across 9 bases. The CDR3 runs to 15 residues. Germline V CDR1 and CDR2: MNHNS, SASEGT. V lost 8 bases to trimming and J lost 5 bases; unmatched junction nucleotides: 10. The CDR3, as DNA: TGTGCCAGCTCTAGAGGGGGGACAGGGCATCAGCCCCAGCATTTT. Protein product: CASSRGGTGHQPQHF.

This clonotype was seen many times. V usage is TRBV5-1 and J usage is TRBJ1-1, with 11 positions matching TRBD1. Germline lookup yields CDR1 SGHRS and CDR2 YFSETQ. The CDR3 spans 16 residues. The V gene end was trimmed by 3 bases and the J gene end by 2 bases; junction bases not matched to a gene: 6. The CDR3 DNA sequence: TGCGCCAGCAGCTCAGGACAGGGGGCTTTAAACACTGAAGCTTTCTTT. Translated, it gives CASSSGQGALNTEAFF.

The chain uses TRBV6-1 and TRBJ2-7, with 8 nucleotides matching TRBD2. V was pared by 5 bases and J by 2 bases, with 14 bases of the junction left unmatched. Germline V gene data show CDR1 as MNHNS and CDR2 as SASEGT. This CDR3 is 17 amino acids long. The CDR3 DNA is TGTGCCAGCAGTCAGAGGGTGACTAGCGCTTCGACCTACGAGCAGTACGTC. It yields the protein CASSQRVTSASTYEQYV.

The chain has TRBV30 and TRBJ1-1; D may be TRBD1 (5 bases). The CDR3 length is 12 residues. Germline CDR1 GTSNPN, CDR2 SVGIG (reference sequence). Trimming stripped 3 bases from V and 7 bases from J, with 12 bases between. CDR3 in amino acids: CAWRQETIEAFF. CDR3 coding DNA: TGTGCCTGGAGACAGGAGACTATTGAAGCTTTCTTT. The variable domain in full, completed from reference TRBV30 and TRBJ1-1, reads SQTIHQWPATLVQPVGSPLSLECTVEGTSNPNLYWYRQAAGRGLQLLFYSVGIGQISSEVPQNLSASRPQDRQFILSSKKLLLSDSGFYLCAWRQETIEAFFGQGTRLTVV.

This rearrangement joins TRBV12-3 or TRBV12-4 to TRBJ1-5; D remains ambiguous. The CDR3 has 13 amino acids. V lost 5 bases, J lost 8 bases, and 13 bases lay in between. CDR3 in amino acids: CASSPRGVEPQHF. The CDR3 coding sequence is TGTGCCAGCAGTCCCCGTGGTGTTGAGCCCCAGCATTTT.

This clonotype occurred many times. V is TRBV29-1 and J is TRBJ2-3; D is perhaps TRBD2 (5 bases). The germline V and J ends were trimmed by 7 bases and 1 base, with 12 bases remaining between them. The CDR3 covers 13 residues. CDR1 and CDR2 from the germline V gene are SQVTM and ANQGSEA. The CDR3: CSESGQGTDTQYF. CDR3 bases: TGCAGCGAAAGCGGCCAGGGCACAGATACGCAGTATTTT.

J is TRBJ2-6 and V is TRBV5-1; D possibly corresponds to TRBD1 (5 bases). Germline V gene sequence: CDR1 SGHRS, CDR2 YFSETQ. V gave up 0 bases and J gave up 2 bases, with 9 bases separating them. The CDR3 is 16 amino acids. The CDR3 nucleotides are TGCGCCAGCAGCTTGGCCCCAGGGACTGGGGCCAACGTCCTGACTTTC. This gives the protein CASSLAPGTGANVLTF.

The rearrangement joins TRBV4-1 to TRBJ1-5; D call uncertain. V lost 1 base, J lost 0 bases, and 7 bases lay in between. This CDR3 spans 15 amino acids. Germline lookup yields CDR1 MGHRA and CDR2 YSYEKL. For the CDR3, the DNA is TGCGCCAGCAGCCAAGGGGCAAGTAGCAATCAGCCCCAGCATTTT. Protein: CASSQGASSNQPQHF.

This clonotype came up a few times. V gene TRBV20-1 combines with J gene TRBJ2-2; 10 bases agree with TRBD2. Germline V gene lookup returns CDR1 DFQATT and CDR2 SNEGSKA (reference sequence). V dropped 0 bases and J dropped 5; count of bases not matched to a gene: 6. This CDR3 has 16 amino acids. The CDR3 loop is CSAREPGLALTGELFF. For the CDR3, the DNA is TGCAGTGCTAGAGAACCGGGACTAGCGCTGACCGGGGAGCTGTTTTTT.

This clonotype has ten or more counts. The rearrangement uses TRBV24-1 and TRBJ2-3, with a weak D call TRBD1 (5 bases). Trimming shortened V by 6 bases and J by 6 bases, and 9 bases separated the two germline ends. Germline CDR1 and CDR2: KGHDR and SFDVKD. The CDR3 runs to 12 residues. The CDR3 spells CATSSGMDTQYF. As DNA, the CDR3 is TGTGCCACCAGTTCAGGGATGGATACGCAGTATTTT.

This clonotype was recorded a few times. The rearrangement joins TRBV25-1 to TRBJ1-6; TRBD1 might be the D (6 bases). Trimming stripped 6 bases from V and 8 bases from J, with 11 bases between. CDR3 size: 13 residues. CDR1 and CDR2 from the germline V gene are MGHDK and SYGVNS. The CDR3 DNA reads TGTGCCAGCAGCGACAGGCGAGATTCACCCCTCCACTTT. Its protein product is CASSDRRDSPLHF.

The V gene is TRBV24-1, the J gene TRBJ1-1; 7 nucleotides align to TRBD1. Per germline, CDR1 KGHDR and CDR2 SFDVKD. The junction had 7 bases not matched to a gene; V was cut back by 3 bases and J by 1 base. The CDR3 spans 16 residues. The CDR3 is CATSDAAGGKNTEAFF. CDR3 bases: TGTGCCACCAGTGATGCCGCAGGGGGAAAGAACACTGAAGCTTTCTTT.

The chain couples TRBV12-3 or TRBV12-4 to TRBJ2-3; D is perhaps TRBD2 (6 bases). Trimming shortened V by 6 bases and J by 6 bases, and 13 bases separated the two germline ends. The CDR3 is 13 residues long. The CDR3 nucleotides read TGTGCCAGCAGACCCGGGAGCGGGGATACGCAGTATTTT. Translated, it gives CASRPGSGDTQYF.

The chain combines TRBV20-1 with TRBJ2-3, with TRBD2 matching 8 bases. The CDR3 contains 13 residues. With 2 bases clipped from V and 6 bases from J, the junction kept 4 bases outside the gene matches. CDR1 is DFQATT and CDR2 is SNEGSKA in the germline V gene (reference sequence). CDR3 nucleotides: TGCAGTGCTAGAATCTCGGGAGGGGATACGCAGTATTTT. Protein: CSARISGGDTQYF.